This is a list of T cell receptor beta chains from one sample in a study of regulatory dendritic cells for organ transplantation. Sequenced by immunoSEQ multiplex PCR; TCRdb stores in-frame clones only, minus some. The repertoire holds 20,000 to 25,000 clones, with about 70% as singletons. What was sequenced was memory CD4+ T cells from blood. The receptors shown here come from a human donor in good health. Both conserved end residues are part of each CDR3. The D gene is left open where the match is weak. Rows give clone size only sometimes, using once, few, many, or a class for an expanded clone.

v_gene: TRBV5-1
j_gene: TRBJ2-5
d_gene: -
abundance: -
CDR3nt: TGCGCCAGCAGCTTGGGACTGGAGGGAGAGACCCAGTACTTC
CDR3aa: CASSLGLEGETQYF

v_gene: TRBV4-3
j_gene: TRBJ2-7
d_gene: -
abundance: -
CDR3nt: TGCGCCAGCAGCCGAAAGGAGGGGAACGAGCAGTACTTC
CDR3aa: CASSRKEGNEQYF

v_gene: TRBV7-9
j_gene: TRBJ1-5
d_gene: -
abundance: -
CDR3nt: TGTGCCAGCAGCTTTGCCCTCGGGTACGGGGTAAGGCAGCCCCAGCATTTT
CDR3aa: CASSFALGYGVRQPQHF

v_gene: TRBV29-1
j_gene: TRBJ2-1
d_gene: TRBD2
abundance: -
CDR3nt: TGCAGCGTTGCCTTCAGCGGGGTGGGGGATGAGCAGTTCTTC
CDR3aa: CSVAFSGVGDEQFF

v_gene: TRBV5-1
j_gene: TRBJ1-3
d_gene: -
abundance: -
CDR3nt: TGCGCCAGCAGCTTGGGGACCTTAAAGCGGGGAAACACCATATATTTT
CDR3aa: CASSLGTLKRGNTIYF

v_gene: TRBV4-1
j_gene: TRBJ2-1
d_gene: TRBD2
abundance: -
CDR3nt: TGCGCCAGCAGCCAAGATAATGAGCTAGCGGGGAGGAATGAGCAGTTCTTC
CDR3aa: CASSQDNELAGRNEQFF

v_gene: TRBV7-2
j_gene: TRBJ2-3
d_gene: TRBD2
abundance: -
CDR3nt: TGTGCCAGCAGCGCCTTGGAGCGGGGATTTAGCACAGATACGCAGTATTTT
CDR3aa: CASSALERGFSTDTQYF

v_gene: TRBV5-1
j_gene: TRBJ1-1
d_gene: -
abundance: few
CDR3nt: TGCGCCAGCAGCTTCCAGGGGAACACTGAAGCTTTCTTT
CDR3aa: CASSFQGNTEAFF

v_gene: TRBV21-1
j_gene: TRBJ2-1
d_gene: -
abundance: -
CDR3nt: TGTGCCAGCAGCCTCCGGACAGGGCTGATTGGCAATGAGCAGTTCTTC
CDR3aa: CASSLRTGLIGNEQFF

v_gene: TRBV9
j_gene: TRBJ2-3
d_gene: -
abundance: -
CDR3nt: TGTGCCAGCAGCGTCGGAGTAGCAGATACGCAGTATTTT
CDR3aa: CASSVGVADTQYF

v_gene: TRBV5-1
j_gene: TRBJ1-4
d_gene: -
abundance: -
CDR3nt: TGCGCCAGCAGCTTGGGACAGGCTAGTGAAAAACTGTTTTTT
CDR3aa: CASSLGQASEKLFF

v_gene: TRBV2
j_gene: TRBJ2-6
d_gene: -
abundance: -
CDR3nt: TGTGCCAGCAGTGCATTCCCCTCTGGGGCCAACGTCCTGACTTTC
CDR3aa: CASSAFPSGANVLTF

v_gene: TRBV9
j_gene: TRBJ1-2
d_gene: -
abundance: few
CDR3nt: TGTGCCAGCAGCCCCGACGGGTCCTATGGCTACACCTTC
CDR3aa: CASSPDGSYGYTF

v_gene: TRBV5-1
j_gene: TRBJ1-1
d_gene: -
abundance: -
CDR3nt: TGCGCCAGCAGCTTGGACAGGGCGAACACTGAAGCTTTCTTT
CDR3aa: CASSLDRANTEAFF

v_gene: TRBV19
j_gene: TRBJ1-2
d_gene: -
abundance: -
CDR3nt: TGTGCCAGTAGTATCCGTAGACAGGACGCCTTATGGAGCTACACCTTC
CDR3aa: CASSIRRQDALWSYTF